This TCR beta chain was recorded in a study of OX40 agonist ivuxolimab in advanced cancers. Findings of the study overall: Relative to CD4+ cells, CD8+ T cells on average had more expanded clones.

A word on this clone: Its cognate antigen is unknown.

Clones were read by immunoSEQ multiplex PCR, and TCRdb kept only the in-frame ones, dropping some. The sample lists roughly 80,000 clones; approximately 86% were seen once. The CDR3 runs 15 residues. Per germline, CDR1 SNHLY and CDR2 FYNNEI. V was clipped by 7 bases and J by 0 bases, with 13 bases between them. Sample: CD4+ or CD8+ T cells sorted from blood, taken in a trial of the OX40 agonist ivuxolimab. The receptor comes from an adult with an advanced solid tumor such as melanoma, head and neck, liver or kidney cancer. The chain couples TRBV2 to TRBJ2-1; D remains unclear. The CDR3 protein is CASNERSNSYNEQFF. In DNA, the CDR3 is TGTGCCAGCAACGAACGATCTAACTCCTACAATGAGCAGTTCTTC. The variable domain in full, with the rest retrieved from reference TRBV2 and TRBJ2-1, is EPEVTQTPSHQVTQMGQEVILRCVPISNHLYFYWYRQILGQKVEFLVSFYNNEISEKSEIFDDQFSVERPDGSNFTLKIRSTKLEDSAMYFCASNERSNSYNEQFFGPGTRLTVL.